This paragraph reports one T cell receptor beta chain. The data stem from a study of blood T cell repertoires in COVID-19. Profiling relied on immunoSEQ multiplex PCR, and the TCRdb table lists in-frame clones only, not all of them. The sample has 300,000 to 350,000 clones, approximately 90% seen once. The V gene lost 5 bases and the J gene lost 0 bases, with 16 bases spanning the gap. Germline values: CDR1 MNHNY, CDR2 SVGAGI (reference sequence). The CDR3 is made up of 16 amino acids. The sequenced sample consisted of peripheral blood. This TCR came from a woman aged 60-75 years with COVID-19, enrolled during active disease. The V call is TRBV6-6, the J call TRBJ1-1; unclear D gene. The CDR3 loop is CASSKQITSMNTEAFF. As DNA, the CDR3 is TGTGCCAGCAGTAAACAGATTACCAGCATGAACACTGAAGCTTTCTTT.